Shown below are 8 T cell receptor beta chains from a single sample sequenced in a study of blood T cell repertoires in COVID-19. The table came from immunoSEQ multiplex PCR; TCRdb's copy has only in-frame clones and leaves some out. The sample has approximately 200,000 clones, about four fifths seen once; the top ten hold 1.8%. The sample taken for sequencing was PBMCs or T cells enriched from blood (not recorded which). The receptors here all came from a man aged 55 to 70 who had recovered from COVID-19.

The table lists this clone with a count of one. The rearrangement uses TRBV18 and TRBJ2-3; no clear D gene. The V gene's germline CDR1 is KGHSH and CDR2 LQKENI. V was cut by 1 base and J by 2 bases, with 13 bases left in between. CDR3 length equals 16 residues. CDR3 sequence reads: CASSPRASLNTDTQYF. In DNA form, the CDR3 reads TGTGCCAGCTCACCACGCGCCTCACTGAACACAGATACGCAGTATTTT.

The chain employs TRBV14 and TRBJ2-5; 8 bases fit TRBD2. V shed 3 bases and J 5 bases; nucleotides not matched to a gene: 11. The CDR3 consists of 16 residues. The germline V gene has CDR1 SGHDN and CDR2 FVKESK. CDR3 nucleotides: TGTGCCAGCAGCCACAGTCTCGGGGGGGCGGAGGAGACCCAGTACTTC. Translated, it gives CASSHSLGGAEETQYF.

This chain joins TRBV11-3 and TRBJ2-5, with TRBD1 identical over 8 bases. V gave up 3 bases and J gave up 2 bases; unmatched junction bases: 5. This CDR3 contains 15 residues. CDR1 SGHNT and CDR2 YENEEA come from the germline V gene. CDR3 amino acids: CASSFGGQVQETQYF. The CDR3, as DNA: TGTGCCAGCAGCTTTGGGGGACAGGTGCAAGAGACCCAGTACTTC.

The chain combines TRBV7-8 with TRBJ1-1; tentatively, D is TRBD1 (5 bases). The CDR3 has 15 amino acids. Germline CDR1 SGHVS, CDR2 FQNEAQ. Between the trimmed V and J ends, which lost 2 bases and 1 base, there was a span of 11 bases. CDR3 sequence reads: CASSLFGGGNTEAFF. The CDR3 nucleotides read TGTGCCAGCAGCTTATTCGGGGGGGGGAACACTGAAGCTTTCTTT.

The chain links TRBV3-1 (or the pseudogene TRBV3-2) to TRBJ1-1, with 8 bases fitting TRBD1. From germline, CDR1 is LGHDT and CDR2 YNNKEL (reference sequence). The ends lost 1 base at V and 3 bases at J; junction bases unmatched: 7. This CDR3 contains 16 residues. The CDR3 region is CASSQGSGTGYTEAFF. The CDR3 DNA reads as TGTGCCAGCAGCCAAGGCTCCGGGACAGGTTACACTGAAGCTTTCTTT.

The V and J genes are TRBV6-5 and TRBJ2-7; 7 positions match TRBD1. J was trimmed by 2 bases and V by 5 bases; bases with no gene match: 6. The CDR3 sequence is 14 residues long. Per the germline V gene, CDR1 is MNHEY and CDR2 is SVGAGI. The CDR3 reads CASSHRDRTYEQYF. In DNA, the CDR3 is TGTGCCAGCAGTCACCGGGACAGAACCTACGAGCAGTACTTC.

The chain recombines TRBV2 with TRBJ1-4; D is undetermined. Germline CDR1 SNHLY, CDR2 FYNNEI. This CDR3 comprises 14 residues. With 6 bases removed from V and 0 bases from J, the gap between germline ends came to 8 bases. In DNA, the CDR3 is TGTGCCAGCAGGACACATGCAACTAATGAAAAACTGTTTTTT. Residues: CASRTHATNEKLFF.

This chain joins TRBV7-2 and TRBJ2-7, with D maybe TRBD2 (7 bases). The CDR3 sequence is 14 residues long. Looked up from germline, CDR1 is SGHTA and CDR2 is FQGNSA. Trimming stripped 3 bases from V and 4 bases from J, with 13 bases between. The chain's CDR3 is CASSLRAGAYEQYF. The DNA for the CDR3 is TGTGCCAGCAGCTTGCGGGCGGGGGCATACGAGCAGTACTTC.